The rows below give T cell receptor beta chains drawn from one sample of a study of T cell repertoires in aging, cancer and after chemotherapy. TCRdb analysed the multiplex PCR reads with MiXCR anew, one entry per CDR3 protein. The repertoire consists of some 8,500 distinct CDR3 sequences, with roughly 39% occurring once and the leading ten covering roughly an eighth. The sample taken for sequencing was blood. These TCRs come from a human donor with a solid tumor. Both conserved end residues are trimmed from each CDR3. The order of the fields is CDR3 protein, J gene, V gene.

ASSSRTGRRTYEQY	TRBJ2-7	TRBV12-3/TRBV12-4
ASSDPGTGKEKLF	TRBJ1-4	TRBV6-5
SASESTGGHNSPLH	TRBJ1-6	TRBV20-1
ASSGPRGPPYEQY	TRBJ2-7	TRBV11-3
ASSSSTAVNTGELF	TRBJ2-2	TRBV12-3/TRBV12-4
ASSLDGTGEQY	TRBJ2-7	TRBV5-4
STYEGNEQF	TRBJ2-1	TRBV19
ASSLIRGRNTEAF	TRBJ1-1	TRBV11-3
ASRLAIYNEQF	TRBJ2-1	TRBV6-5
ASSLGGTGTYEQY	TRBJ2-7	TRBV7-4
ASRSRLDPGETQY	TRBJ2-5	TRBV11-3
ASSATSSSGANVLT	TRBJ2-6	TRBV6-4
SVDRDTGELF	TRBJ2-2	TRBV29-1
ASSILLGPNLPSNQPQH	TRBJ1-5	TRBV19
ASSYKGGANGFNYGYT	TRBJ1-2	TRBV6-5
ASRSGTSGRVEQY	TRBJ2-7	TRBV6-2/TRBV6-3
SVIRERSYNEQF	TRBJ2-1	TRBV29-1
ASSLWASPLH	TRBJ1-6	TRBV11-3
ASTLDEYSKYGYT	TRBJ1-2	TRBV6-5
SVRGSGGTYEQY	TRBJ2-7	TRBV29-1
ASKNLGREQY	TRBJ2-7	TRBV6-1
ASRNLGLAGVKQF	TRBJ2-1	TRBV6-5
ASSYGVIYEQY	TRBJ2-7	TRBV6-5
ASSIGGGLHYGYT	TRBJ1-2	TRBV13
ASSILYAEREHT	TRBJ1-2	TRBV19
AFSQGVHLSGANVLT	TRBJ2-6	TRBV30